The T cell receptor (beta chain) described here comes from a study of identical twins (dated by TCRdb to about 2016). Turning to the overall study: To test whether fetal clonotypes persist, the study used deep sequencing on TCR alpha and beta repertoires from monozygotic twins, unrelated adults of various ages, and cord blood. Replicate twin experiments were performed at different times using different library preparation protocols to rule out contamination.

The library was obtained by 5' RACE. The reads were generated on an Illumina HiSeq 2000. Template switching added a universal primer binding site, and the final cDNA carried a unique molecular identifier that allowed TCR cDNA molecules to be counted accurately. Specific primers in the conserved constant-segment region were used to synthesize first-strand cDNA for the TCR alpha and beta chains. Each cDNA library was double barcoded, with a SMART-Mk sample barcode plus Illumina barcodes, to control for contamination. TruSeq adapter sequences along with Illumina sample barcodes were introduced in two successive PCR steps. The TCR alpha and beta cDNA libraries were sequenced on the Illumina HiSeq platform using custom primers. Regarding the original processing steps: Unique molecular identifiers were extracted from raw reads with MiGEC, and CDR3 positions were determined with MiXCR. For each individual, recombination models were inferred using an EM algorithm with the repgenHMM and IGoR tools. The analysis of shared clonotypes was done with the tcR package in R, with sharing normalized by the product of cloneset sizes. To study raw recombination without the effects of thymic and clonal selection, out-of-frame nonproductive sequences were analyzed. TCRdb reworked the public reads: Q25 trimming with fastp, MiXCR clone assembly, productive beta chains retained. Rows with a matching CDR3 protein are joined into one entry that keeps the most common DNA and genes. V and J calls and clone size were set by TCRdb, not the authors. For this sample there are some 1,700,000 distinct CDR3 sequences; about 32% appear just once. 0.25% to 0.3% of the sample goes to the ten largest clones.

The junction carries 6 bases between V and J, which are trimmed by 3 bases and 4 bases respectively. Spanning cysteine to phenylalanine, the CDR3 consists of 12 amino acids. This entry keeps only the CDR3 DNA: 36 bases, framed from base 1. Based on the germline V gene, the CDR1 and CDR2 sequences are KGHSH and LQKENI. Broad study findings and their caveats: Fewer insertions were carried by abundant cord blood beta clonotypes; a weaker similar trend was observed in young adult naive repertoires, while no such trend was observed in memory repertoires. Invariant T cells such as MAIT and iNKT could partly confound zero-insertion analyses, although diverse VJ usage argued against such confounding for most clonotypes. Compared with coincidental sharing between unrelated individuals, out-of-frame TCR alpha sequences shared between twins had an excess of sequences with low generation probability. Out-of-frame TCR alpha sharing in monozygotic twins was systematically underestimated by recombination models, whereas sharing between unrelated individuals was in agreement with the recombination models. A weaker excess of twin sharing was found in beta out-of-frame sequences because the signal-to-noise ratio was lowered by fewer shared sequences. Because the same donors could not be followed over many years, the conclusions depended on cross-sectional statistical analysis.

All donors were healthy Caucasians. In the case of this clonotype: It lacks a known antigen. There are no base qualities to consult, and no much larger clone falls within one base.

The sequenced sample was cord blood. The TCR sequence derives from a newborn girl in good health. The sequence joins TRBV18 to TRBJ1-1; the D gene cannot be resolved reliably. At the DNA level, the sequence is TGTGCCAGCTCACCGGAACGCACTGAAGCTTTCTTT. Its translation is CASSPERTEAFF.